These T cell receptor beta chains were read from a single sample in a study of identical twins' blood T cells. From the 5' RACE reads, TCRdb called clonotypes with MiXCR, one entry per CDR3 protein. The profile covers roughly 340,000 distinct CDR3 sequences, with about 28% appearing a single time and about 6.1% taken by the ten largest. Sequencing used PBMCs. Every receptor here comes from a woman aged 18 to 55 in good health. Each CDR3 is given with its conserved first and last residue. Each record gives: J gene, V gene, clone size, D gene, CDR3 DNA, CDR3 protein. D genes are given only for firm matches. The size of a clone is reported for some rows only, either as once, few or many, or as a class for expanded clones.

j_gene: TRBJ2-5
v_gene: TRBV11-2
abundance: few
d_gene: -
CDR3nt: TGTGCCAGCAGCTTAGGTACAGGCCTAGAGACCCAGTACTTC
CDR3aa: CASSLGTGLETQYF

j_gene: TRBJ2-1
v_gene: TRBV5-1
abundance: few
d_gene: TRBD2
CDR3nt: TGCGCCAGCAGCTTCGGGACTAGCGGGGTGGAGCAGTTCTTC
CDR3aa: CASSFGTSGVEQFF

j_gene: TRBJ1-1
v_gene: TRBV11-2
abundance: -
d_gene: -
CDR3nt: TGTGCCAGCGGCAAATTGGGAGCCACTGAAGCTTCCTTT
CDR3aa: CASGKLGATEASF

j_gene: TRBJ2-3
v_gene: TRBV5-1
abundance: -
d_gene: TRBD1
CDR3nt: TGCGCCAGCAGCTTGCAGGGGGCCGGCACAGATACGCAGTATTTT
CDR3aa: CASSLQGAGTDTQYF

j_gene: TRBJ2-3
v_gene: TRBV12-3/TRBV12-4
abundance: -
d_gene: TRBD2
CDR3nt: TGTGCCAGCAGTTTAACCCCTTTGAGCGGGAACGCAGATACGCAGTATTTT
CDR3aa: CASSLTPLSGNADTQYF

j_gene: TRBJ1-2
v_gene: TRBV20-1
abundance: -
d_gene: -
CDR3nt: TGCAGTGCTAGCCGTGGCAGACTCAGTCCTAACTATGGCTACACCTTC
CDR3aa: CSASRGRLSPNYGYTF

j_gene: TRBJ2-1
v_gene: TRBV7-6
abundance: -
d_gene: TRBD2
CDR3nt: TGTGCCAGCAGCTTAGTAGGGACTAGCGGAAACTACAATGAGCAGTTCTTC
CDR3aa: CASSLVGTSGNYNEQFF

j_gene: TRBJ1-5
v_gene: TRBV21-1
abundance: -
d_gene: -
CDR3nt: TGTGCCAGCGTGCAGGCGTCCAGCAATCAGCCCCAGCATTTT
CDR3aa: CASVQASSNQPQHF

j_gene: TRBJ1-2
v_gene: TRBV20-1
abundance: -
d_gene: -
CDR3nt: TGCAGTGCTTTGGCGAATGGCTACACCTTC
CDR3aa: CSALANGYTF

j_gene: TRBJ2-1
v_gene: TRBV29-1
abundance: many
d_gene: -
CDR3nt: TGCAGCATTCCCCAGTACAATGAGCAGTTCTTC
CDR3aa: CSIPQYNEQFF

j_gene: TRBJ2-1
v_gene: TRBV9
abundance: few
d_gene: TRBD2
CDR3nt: TGTGCCAGCAGCCTTCGACTAGCGGGGGGCCAAAACGGGGATGAGCAGTTCTTC
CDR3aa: CASSLRLAGGQNGDEQFF

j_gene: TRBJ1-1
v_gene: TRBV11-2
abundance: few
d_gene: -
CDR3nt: TGTGCCAGCAGCCTCCAGGATGGTTTTGAAGCTTTCTTT
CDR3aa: CASSLQDGFEAFF

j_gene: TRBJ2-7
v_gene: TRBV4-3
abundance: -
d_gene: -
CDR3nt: TGCGCCAGCAGCCAAGACCTCGGGCCCACCTACGAGCAGTACTTC
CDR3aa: CASSQDLGPTYEQYF

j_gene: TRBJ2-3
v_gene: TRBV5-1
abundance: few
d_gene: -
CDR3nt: TGCGCCAGCAGAGAGGGCGGCGGGACCACAGATACGCAGTATTTT
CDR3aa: CASREGGGTTDTQYF

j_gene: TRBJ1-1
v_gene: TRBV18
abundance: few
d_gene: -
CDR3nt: TGTGCCAGCTCACAGGGTTTGGGTCCCACTGAAGCTTTCTTT
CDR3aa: CASSQGLGPTEAFF

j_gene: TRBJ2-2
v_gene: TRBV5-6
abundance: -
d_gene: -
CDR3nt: TGTGCCAGCAACTTGGTAGGGGCTAGCGGGGAGCTGTTTTTT
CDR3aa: CASNLVGASGELFF

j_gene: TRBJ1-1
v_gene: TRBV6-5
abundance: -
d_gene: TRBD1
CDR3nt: TGTGCCAGCACCACCGGGACAGGTCTGAACACTGAAGCTTTCTTT
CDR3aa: CASTTGTGLNTEAFF

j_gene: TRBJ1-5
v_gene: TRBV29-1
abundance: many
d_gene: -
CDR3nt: TGCAGCGTTGCGTCGGGTTCGGGTCAGCCCCAGCATTTT
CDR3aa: CSVASGSGQPQHF

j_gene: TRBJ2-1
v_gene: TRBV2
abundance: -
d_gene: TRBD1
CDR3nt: TGCGCCAGCAGAGGACAGGCCAATGAGCAGTTCTTC
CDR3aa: CASRGQANEQFF

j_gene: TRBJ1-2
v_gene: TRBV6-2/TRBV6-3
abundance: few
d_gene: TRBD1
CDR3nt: TGTGCCAGCAGTGACAGGGTGCTGAAATCTTCTATCTATGGCTACACCTTC
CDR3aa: CASSDRVLKSSIYGYTF

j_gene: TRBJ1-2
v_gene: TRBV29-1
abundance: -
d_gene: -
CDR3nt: TGCAGCGTTGAAGACGAGGAAGGCTACACCTTC
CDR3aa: CSVEDEEGYTF

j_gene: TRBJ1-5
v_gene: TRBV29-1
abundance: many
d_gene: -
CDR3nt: TGCAGCGGGCCCTTGCAGCCCCAGCATTTT
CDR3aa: CSGPLQPQHF

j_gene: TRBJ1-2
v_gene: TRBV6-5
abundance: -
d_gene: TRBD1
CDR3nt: TGTGCCAGCATGGGGGCAGGGGGCCTTGGCTACACCTTC
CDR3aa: CASMGAGGLGYTF

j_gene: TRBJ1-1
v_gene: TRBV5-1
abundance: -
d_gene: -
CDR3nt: TGCGCCAGCAGCTTGGTTGGCGATGATACTGAAGCTTTCTTT
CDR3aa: CASSLVGDDTEAFF

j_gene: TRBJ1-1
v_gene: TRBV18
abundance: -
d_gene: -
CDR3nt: TGTGCCAGCTCACGGGCCGCAGGTGGGAACACTGAAGCTTTCTTT
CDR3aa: CASSRAAGGNTEAFF

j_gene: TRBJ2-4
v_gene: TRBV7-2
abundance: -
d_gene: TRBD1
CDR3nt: TGTGCCAGCAGCTTAGGGTTGGGGACAGGGGGACTAGTCGCGTACTTC
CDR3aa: CASSLGLGTGGLVAYF

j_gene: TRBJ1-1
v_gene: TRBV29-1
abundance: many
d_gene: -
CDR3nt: TGCATTACCGAGGAGGGTAACACTGAAGCTTTCTTT
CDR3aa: CITEEGNTEAFF

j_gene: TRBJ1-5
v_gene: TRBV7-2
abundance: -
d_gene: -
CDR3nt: TGTGCCAGCAGCTTAGATATCAACGGGCCGCGGCCCCAGCATTTT
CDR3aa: CASSLDINGPRPQHF

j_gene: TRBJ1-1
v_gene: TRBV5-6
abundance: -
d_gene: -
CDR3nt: TGTGCCAGCAGCTTCACAGGGAGGAGCACTGAAGCTTTCTTT
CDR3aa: CASSFTGRSTEAFF

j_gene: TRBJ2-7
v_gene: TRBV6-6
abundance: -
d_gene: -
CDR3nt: TGTGCCAGCAGTGTTGTGGACGAGCAGTACTTC
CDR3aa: CASSVVDEQYF

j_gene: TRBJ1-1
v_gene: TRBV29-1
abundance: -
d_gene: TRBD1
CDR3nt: TGCAGCGCACAGGGGTTTGGGAACACTGAAGCTTTCTTT
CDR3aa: CSAQGFGNTEAFF

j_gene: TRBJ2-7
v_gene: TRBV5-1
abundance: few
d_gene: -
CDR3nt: TGCGCCAGCAGCTTTGATTCACCCCCCTACGAGCAGTACTTC
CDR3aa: CASSFDSPPYEQYF

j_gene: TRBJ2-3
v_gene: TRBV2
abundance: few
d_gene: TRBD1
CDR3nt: TGTGCCAGCAGCCTGGGGACAGGGAGTTTTCCGCAGTATTTT
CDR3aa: CASSLGTGSFPQYF

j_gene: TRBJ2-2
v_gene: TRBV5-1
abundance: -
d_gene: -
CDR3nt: TGCGCCAGCATTTTCCTTCCTGGGACCGGGGAGCTGTTTTTT
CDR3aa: CASIFLPGTGELFF

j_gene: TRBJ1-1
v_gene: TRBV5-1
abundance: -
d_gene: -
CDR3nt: TGCGCCAGCAGCTTGGGGTCAGGGGTGCACACTGAAGCTTTCTTT
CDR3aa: CASSLGSGVHTEAFF

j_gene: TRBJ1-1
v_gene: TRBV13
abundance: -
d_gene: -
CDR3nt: TGTGCCAGCAGCCGAGGACGGCGGAACACTGAAGCTTTCTTT
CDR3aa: CASSRGRRNTEAFF

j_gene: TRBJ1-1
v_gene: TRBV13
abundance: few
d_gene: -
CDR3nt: TGTGCCAGCAGCCCCCAGACAGGAGATCGAACTGAAGCTTTCTTT
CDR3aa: CASSPQTGDRTEAFF

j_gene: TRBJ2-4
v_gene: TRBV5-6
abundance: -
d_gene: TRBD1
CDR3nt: TGTGCCAGCAGCCTTTGGGACAGCCGGAACATTCAGTACTTC
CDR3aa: CASSLWDSRNIQYF

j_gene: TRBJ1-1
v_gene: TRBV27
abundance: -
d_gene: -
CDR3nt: TGTGCCAGCAGTCCAGACCCCAGGAGAGAAGCTTTCTTT
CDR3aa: CASSPDPRREAFF

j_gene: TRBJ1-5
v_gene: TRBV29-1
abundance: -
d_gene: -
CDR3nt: TGCAGCGCCCGAGGGGAAGGGGATCAGCCCCAGCATTTT
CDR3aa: CSARGEGDQPQHF

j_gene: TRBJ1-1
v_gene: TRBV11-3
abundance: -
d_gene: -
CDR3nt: TGTGCCAGCAGCCCCAGTGGGGTTGGGGTGAACACTGAAGCTTTCTTT
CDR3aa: CASSPSGVGVNTEAFF

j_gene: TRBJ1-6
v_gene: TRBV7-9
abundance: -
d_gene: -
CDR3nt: TGTGCCAGCAGCTTAGCAAAAAACTCGTGGATTTCACCCCTCCACTTT
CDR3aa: CASSLAKNSWISPLHF

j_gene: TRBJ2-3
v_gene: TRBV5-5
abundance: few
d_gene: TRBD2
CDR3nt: TGTGCCAGCAGCAAATATCAGACTAGCGGGAGTTCAGATACGCAGTATTTT
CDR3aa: CASSKYQTSGSSDTQYF

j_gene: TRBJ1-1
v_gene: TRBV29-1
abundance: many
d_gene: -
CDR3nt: TGCAGCGTCTTTGGAGACTTCTCGAACACTGAAGCTTTCTTT
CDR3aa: CSVFGDFSNTEAFF

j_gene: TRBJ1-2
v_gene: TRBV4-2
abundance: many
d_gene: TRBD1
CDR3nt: TGTGCCAGCAGCCAATTCCCGGGACAGGCGACTTATGGCTACACCTTC
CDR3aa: CASSQFPGQATYGYTF

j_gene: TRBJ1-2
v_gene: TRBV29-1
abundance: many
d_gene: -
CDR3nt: TGCAGCGTTGAACTATATGATGGCTACACCTTC
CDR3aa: CSVELYDGYTF

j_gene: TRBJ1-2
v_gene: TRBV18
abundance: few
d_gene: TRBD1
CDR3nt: TGTGCCAGCTCACCAGAGGGGGCGTCTAACTATGGCTACACCTTC
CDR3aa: CASSPEGASNYGYTF

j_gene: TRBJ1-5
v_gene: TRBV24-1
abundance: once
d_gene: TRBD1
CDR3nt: TGTGCCACCAGTGAACAGGGGAGAAATCAGCCCCAGCATTTT
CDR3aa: CATSEQGRNQPQHF

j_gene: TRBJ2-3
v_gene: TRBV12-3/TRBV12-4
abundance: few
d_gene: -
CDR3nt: TGTGCCAGCAGTTTGTACCGCACAGATACGCAGTATTTT
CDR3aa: CASSLYRTDTQYF

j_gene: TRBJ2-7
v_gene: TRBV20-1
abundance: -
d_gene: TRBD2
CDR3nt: TGCAGTGCTAGTGGGAAACTACTAGCGGGGGTTTCTAGGTACGAGCAGTACTTC
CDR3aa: CSASGKLLAGVSRYEQYF

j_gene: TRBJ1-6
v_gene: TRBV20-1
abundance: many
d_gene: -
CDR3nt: TGCAGTGCTAGATGGCAGCCAAATTCACCCCTCCACTTT
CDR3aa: CSARWQPNSPLHF

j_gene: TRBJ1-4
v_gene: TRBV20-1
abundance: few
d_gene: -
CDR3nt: TGCAGTGCTAGTTTCCGGGGTAGGGATGAAAAACTGTTTTTT
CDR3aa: CSASFRGRDEKLFF

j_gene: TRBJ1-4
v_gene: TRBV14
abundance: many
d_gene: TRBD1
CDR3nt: TGTGCCAGCAGCCGAAAACAGGGGGTTCATGAAAAACTGTTTTTT
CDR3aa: CASSRKQGVHEKLFF

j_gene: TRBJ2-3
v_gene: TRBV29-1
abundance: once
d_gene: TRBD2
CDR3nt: TGCGGCGCCCGCCGACTAGCATCTAGCACAGATACGCAGTATTTT
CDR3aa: CGARRLASSTDTQYF

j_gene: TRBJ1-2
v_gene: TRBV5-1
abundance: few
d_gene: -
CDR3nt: TGCGCCAGCAGCTTGGCCGGCAGCTCTAACTATGGCTACACCTTC
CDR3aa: CASSLAGSSNYGYTF

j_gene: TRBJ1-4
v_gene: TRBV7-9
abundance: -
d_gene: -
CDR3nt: TGTGCCAGCAGCGTCGACGGACTTGGTCTCGGTGAAAAACTGTTTTTT
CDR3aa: CASSVDGLGLGEKLFF

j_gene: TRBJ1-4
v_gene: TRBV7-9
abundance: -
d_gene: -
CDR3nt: TGTGCCAGCAGCTTACGACCAGGGGAAAGGCGTTTGGAAAAACTGTTTTTT
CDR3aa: CASSLRPGERRLEKLFF

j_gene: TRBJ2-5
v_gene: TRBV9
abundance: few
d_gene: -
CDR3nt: TGTGCCAGCAGCGTAGCAACTGGTGGGCCAGGACAAGAGACCCAGTACTTC
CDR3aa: CASSVATGGPGQETQYF

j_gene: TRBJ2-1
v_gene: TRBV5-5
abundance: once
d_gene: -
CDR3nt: TGTGCCAGCAGCTACGGTCTGCTAGCGAAGCTCGACAATGAGCAGTTCTTC
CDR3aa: CASSYGLLAKLDNEQFF

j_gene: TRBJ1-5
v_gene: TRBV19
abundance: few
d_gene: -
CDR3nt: TGTGCCAGTAGTCTTGCGTGGGGTAACCGGGGCAATCAGCCCCAGCATTTT
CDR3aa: CASSLAWGNRGNQPQHF